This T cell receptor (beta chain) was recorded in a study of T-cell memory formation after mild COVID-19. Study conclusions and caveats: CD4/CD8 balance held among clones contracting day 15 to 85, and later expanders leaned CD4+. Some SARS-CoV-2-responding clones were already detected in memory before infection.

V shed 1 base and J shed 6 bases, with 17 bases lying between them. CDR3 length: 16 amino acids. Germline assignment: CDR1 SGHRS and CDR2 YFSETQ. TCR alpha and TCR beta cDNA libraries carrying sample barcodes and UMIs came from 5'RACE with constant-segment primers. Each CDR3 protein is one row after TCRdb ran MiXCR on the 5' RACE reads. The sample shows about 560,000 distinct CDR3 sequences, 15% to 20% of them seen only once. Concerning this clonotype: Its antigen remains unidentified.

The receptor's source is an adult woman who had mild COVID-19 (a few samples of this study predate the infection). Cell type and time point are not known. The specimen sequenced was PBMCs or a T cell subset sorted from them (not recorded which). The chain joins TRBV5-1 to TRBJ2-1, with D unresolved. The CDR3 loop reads CASSLSGPRSGNEQFF. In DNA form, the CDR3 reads TGCGCCAGCAGCTTGTCCGGACCCCGGAGTGGCAATGAGCAGTTCTTC.